This record covers a single T cell receptor beta chain. The data originate from a study of sequential checkpoint blockade in melanoma. Study information: First-line arms were nivolumab then ipilimumab, or the reverse, randomized 1:1. Maintenance nivolumab came after either treatment sequence.

V dropped 1 base and J dropped 7 bases, with 14 bases sitting between them. Germline CDR1 LNHDA, CDR2 SQIVND (reference sequence). CDR3 length equals 15 residues. The treatment: randomized to nivolumab then ipilimumab (arm A) or the reverse (arm B). DNA-damaging chemotherapy had not been given to any patient beforehand. From thawed PBMCs, live CD3+CD8+ cells negative for CD19 and CD56 were sorted. The repertoire was sequenced with immunoSEQ multiplex PCR; TCRdb's copy has only in-frame clones and lacks some. The data hold 20,000 or so clones, with around 75% observed a single time. The clonotype originates from a human donor with melanoma. The starting material was CD8+ T cells sorted from blood (inferred from file names), obtained from a patient given nivolumab and ipilimumab in sequence. This sequence joins TRBV19 and TRBJ1-5; D is perhaps TRBD1 (5 bases). As DNA, the CDR3 is TGTGCCAGTAGTATAGGAGGAGGGGTCGGGCAGCCCCAGCATTTT. It yields the protein CASSIGGGVGQPQHF.